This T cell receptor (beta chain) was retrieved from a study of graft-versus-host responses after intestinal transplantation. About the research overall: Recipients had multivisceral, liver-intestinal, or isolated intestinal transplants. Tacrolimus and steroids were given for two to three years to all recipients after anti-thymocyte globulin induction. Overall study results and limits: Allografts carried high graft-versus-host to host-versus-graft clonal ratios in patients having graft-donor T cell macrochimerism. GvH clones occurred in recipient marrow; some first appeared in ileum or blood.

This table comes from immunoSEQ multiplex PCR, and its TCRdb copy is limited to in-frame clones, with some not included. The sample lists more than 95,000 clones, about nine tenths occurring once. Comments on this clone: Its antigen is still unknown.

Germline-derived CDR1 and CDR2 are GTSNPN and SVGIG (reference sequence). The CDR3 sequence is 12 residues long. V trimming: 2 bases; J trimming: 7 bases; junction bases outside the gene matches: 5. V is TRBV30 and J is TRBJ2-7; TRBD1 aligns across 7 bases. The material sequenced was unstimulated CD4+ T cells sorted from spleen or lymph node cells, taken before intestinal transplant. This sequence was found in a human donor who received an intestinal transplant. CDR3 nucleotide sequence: TGTGCCTGGAGTTACAGGGGCGAAGAGCAGTACTTC. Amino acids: CAWSYRGEEQYF.